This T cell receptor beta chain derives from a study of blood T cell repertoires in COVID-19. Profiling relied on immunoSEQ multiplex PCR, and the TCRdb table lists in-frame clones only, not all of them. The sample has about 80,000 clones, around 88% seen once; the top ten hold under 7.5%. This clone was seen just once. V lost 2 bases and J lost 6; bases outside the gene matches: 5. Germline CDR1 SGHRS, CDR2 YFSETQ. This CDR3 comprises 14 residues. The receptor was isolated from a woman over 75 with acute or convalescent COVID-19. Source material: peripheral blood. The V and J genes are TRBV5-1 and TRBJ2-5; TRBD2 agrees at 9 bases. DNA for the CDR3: TGCGCCAGCAGCTTTATAGCGGGAGTAAAGACCCAGTACTTC. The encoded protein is CASSFIAGVKTQYF.